Following are 21 T cell receptor beta chains from one sample sequenced in a study of shared clonotypes between healthy human individuals. Clones were sequenced by immunoSEQ multiplex PCR, and TCRdb holds only the in-frame ones, with some missing. This sample has some 790,000 clones, with 72% found just once. What was sequenced was memory CD4+ T cells sorted from blood. The subset was: CD45RA-negative fraction. The source is a woman aged 25 to 39 in good health.

The chain employs TRBV18 and TRBJ1-1; 7 bases are shared with TRBD1. V was clipped by 2 bases and J by 3 bases; unmatched bases: 6. There are 15 residues in the CDR3. The germline V gene has CDR1 KGHSH and CDR2 LQKENI. The CDR3 reads CASSPMGTGDTEAFF. CDR3 coding DNA: TGTGCCAGCTCACCAATGGGAACAGGGGACACTGAAGCTTTCTTT.

This rearrangement joins TRBV7-9 to TRBJ1-1; D not resolved. Trimming left V 3 bases short and J 5 bases short, with 19 bases between. The germline CDR1 and CDR2 sequences are SEHNR and FQNEAQ (reference sequence). The CDR3 extends over 16 amino acids. Here the CDR3 DNA reads TGTGCCAGCAGCTTTCTACTGACTTGGGGTGAGACTGAAGCTTTCTTT. Its translation is CASSFLLTWGETEAFF.

This chain uses TRBV2 with TRBJ1-1, with D unclear. V was shortened by 6 bases and J by 2 bases, with 16 bases between the two germline ends. Germline values: CDR1 SNHLY, CDR2 FYNNEI. CDR3 length: 15 amino acids. The CDR3 DNA reads TGTGCCAGCAGAACCCAAGGGCAGGTCAACACTGAAGCTTTCTTT. Encoded protein: CASRTQGQVNTEAFF.

This rearrangement joins TRBV6-1 to TRBJ2-7; D remains ambiguous. Germline CDR1 MNHNS, CDR2 SASEGT. This CDR3 contains 14 residues. With 2 bases removed from V and 1 base from J, the gap between germline ends came to 9 bases. In DNA, the CDR3 is TGTGCCAGCAGTGAAACTCTCCGATCCTACGAGCAGTACTTC. It codes for CASSETLRSYEQYF.

J is TRBJ2-7 and V is TRBV7-6, with D maybe TRBD2 (6 bases). Deletions cut 5 bases from V and 6 bases from J, with 23 bases between. The CDR3 totals 16 residues. The V gene's germline CDR1 is SGHVS and CDR2 FNYEAQ. The CDR3 region is CASSRQGGGSHREQYF. The CDR3 DNA reads TGTGCCAGCAGCCGGCAGGGTGGGGGGAGTCATCGCGAGCAGTACTTC.

This chain joins TRBV28 and TRBJ2-7, with 8 bases identical to TRBD2. From germline, CDR1 is MDHEN and CDR2 SYDVKM. The CDR3 has 17 amino acids. The J segment lost 3 bases and the V segment lost 1 base, leaving 11 bases of the junction unmatched. The CDR3 is CASSLSGGAQGVYEQYF. The CDR3 DNA is TGTGCCAGCAGTTTATCGGGGGGGGCCCAAGGAGTCTACGAGCAGTACTTC.

This chain links TRBV10-3 with TRBJ2-1; 14 nucleotides match TRBD2. From germline, CDR1 is ENHRY and CDR2 SYGVKD. Trimming took 3 bases from V and 0 from J; bases not matched to a gene: 4. CDR3 size: 18 residues. The DNA of the CDR3 is TGTGCCATCAGTGATCGACTAGCGGGAGGGTACTCCTACAATGAGCAGTTCTTC. Its translation: CAISDRLAGGYSYNEQFF.

In this sample, this clone turned up a few times. This chain uses TRBV7-7 with TRBJ2-3, with TRBD1 matching 8 bases. The CDR3 runs 14 residues. The V segment lost 5 bases and the J segment 1 base; nucleotides outside the gene matches: 2. Per germline, CDR1 SSHAT and CDR2 FNYEAQ (reference sequence). The CDR3 region has the DNA TGTGCCAGCAGCATGACAGGGGGCACAGATACGCAGTATTTT. Translating it yields CASSMTGGTDTQYF.

This clone was seen only a few times. The V gene is TRBV5-1, the J gene TRBJ2-2, with D unresolved. Trimming took 6 bases from V and 5 from J, leaving 20 bases between them. Germline V CDR1 and CDR2: SGHRS, YFSETQ. The CDR3 runs to 16 residues. The CDR3 region is CASTPVGSSGTGELFF. CDR3 DNA sequence: TGCGCCAGCACCCCCGTAGGTTCTAGTGGGACCGGGGAGCTGTTTTTT.

This clone was picked up a small number of times. The V and J genes are TRBV30 and TRBJ2-7; D possibly matches TRBD1 or TRBD2 (5 bases each). Per germline, CDR1 GTSNPN and CDR2 SVGIG (reference sequence). There are 13 residues in the CDR3. V lost 3 bases, J lost 0 bases, and 9 bases lay in between. The CDR3 DNA reads as TGTGCCTGGAGCCGGGACCTCTCCTACGAGCAGTACTTC. Its translation: CAWSRDLSYEQYF.

Notes on this clone: Being one base from a much bigger clone, this may be a read error. This CDR3 is also generated by other DNA sequences in the sample. V and J are TRBV7-2 and TRBJ1-1; 7 bases align to TRBD1. Unmatched junction bases numbered 1, after V lost 3 bases and J lost 0 bases. Germline V gene data show CDR1 as SGHTA and CDR2 as FQGNSA. The CDR3 consists of 14 residues. CDR3 loop: CASSLGQLNTEAFF. The CDR3 nucleotides are TGTGCCAGCAGCTTGGGACAGTTGAACACTGAAGCTTTCTTT.

The CDR3 reads CASSKQGYTGELFF. In DNA, the CDR3 is TGTGCCAGCAGCAAACAGGGTTATACCGGGGAGCTGTTTTTT. This chain joins TRBV14 and TRBJ2-2; weak D call: TRBD1 (6 bases). The CDR3 has 14 residues. The V gene's germline CDR1 is SGHDN and CDR2 FVKESK. V lost 5 bases, J lost 5 bases, and 12 bases lay in between.

Only a few counts were recorded for this clone. The genes are TRBV27 and TRBJ1-4; TRBD1 matches 7 bases. V was clipped by 4 bases and J by 8 bases; unmatched bases: 10. Per the germline V gene, CDR1 is MNHEY and CDR2 is SMNVEV (reference sequence). The CDR3 contains 15 residues. In nucleotides, the CDR3 is TGTGCCAGCAGTTCGAGGGGGCGCGAGTTAGAAAAACTGTTTTTT. The encoded protein is CASSSRGRELEKLFF. Variable domain in full (rest from reference TRBV27 and TRBJ1-4): EAQVTQNPRYLITVTGKKLTVTCSQNMNHEYMSWYRQDPGLGLRQIYYSMNVEVTDKGDVPEGYKVSRKEKRNFPLILESPSPNQTSLYFCASSSRGRELEKLFFGSGTQLSVL.

V and J are TRBV7-2 and TRBJ2-7; D call uncertain. CDR1 and CDR2 (germline): SGHTA, FQGNSA. The V end lost 5 bases, the J end lost 3 bases, and 11 bases lay between the germline ends. The CDR3 extends over 13 amino acids. CDR3: CASSIGPDYEQYF. The DNA of the CDR3 is TGTGCCAGCAGCATAGGACCAGACTACGAGCAGTACTTC.

This sequence joins TRBV9 and TRBJ1-2; D ambiguous. The CDR3 has 12 amino acids. V lost 6 bases and J lost 4, with 10 bases in between. The germline gives CDR1 SGDLS, CDR2 YYNGEE. CDR3 amino acids: CASTHGPYGYTF. The CDR3 region has the DNA TGTGCCAGCACTCACGGACCCTATGGCTACACCTTC.

This chain joins TRBV10-3 and TRBJ2-1; D unclear. This CDR3 region has 14 residues. Germline V gene sequence: CDR1 ENHRY, CDR2 SYGVKD. V lost 0 bases, J lost 7 bases, and 10 bases lay in between. The CDR3 nucleotides are TGTGCCATCAGTGAGTCTGCGTGGGGAAATGAGCAGTTCTTC. This gives the protein CAISESAWGNEQFF.

J is TRBJ2-7 and V is TRBV7-6, with D unclear. The germline CDR1 and CDR2 sequences are SGHVS and FNYEAQ. This CDR3 is built from 14 residues. The V end lost 2 bases, the J end lost 0 bases, and 8 bases lay between the germline ends. The DNA of the CDR3 is TGTGCCAGCAGCTTAACCGGCCGCTCCTACGAGCAGTACTTC. It yields the protein CASSLTGRSYEQYF.

The CDR3 bases are TGTGCCAGCAGCACACTAGCGGGAGGGCCAAACGAGCAGTACTTC. It encodes CASSTLAGGPNEQYF. The chain joins TRBV5-5 to TRBJ2-7; 13 nucleotides match TRBD2. From germline, CDR1 is SGHKS and CDR2 YYEKEE (reference sequence). Unmatched junction bases numbered 6, after V lost 4 bases and J lost 5 bases. This CDR3 is built from 15 residues.

The rearrangement links TRBV7-7 to TRBJ2-5; possibly TRBD1 for D (5 bases). The CDR3 consists of 15 residues. Germline CDR1 and CDR2: SSHAT and FNYEAQ (reference sequence). Between the trimmed V and J ends, which lost 2 bases and 5 bases, there was a span of 15 bases. The CDR3 sequence: CASSLSSVSGETQYF. CDR3 in DNA: TGTGCCAGCAGCTTAAGTTCGGTGTCAGGGGAGACCCAGTACTTC. The whole variable domain, remainder taken from reference TRBV7-7 and TRBJ2-5, is GAGVSQSPRYKVTKRGQDVTLRCDPISSHATLYWYQQALGQGPEFLTYFNYEAQPDKSGLPSDRFSAERPEGSISTLTIQRTEQRDSAMYRCASSLSSVSGETQYFGPGTRLLVL.

The chain carries TRBV11-2 and TRBJ2-7, with D hard to call. The CDR3 contains 13 residues. The V end lost 1 base, the J end lost 2 bases, and 6 bases lay between the germline ends. The germline CDR1 and CDR2 sequences are SGHAT and FQNNGV. This chain's CDR3 is CASSLAYTYEQYF. The CDR3 coding sequence is TGTGCCAGCAGCTTAGCATACACCTACGAGCAGTACTTC.

This sequence joins TRBV28 and TRBJ1-5; D perhaps matches TRBD1 (5 bases). The CDR3 loop spans 18 amino acids. CDR1 and CDR2 from the germline V gene are MDHEN and SYDVKM. Trimming took 2 bases from V and 1 from J, leaving 18 bases between them. Written as DNA, the CDR3 is TGTGCCAGCAGTTTAATGGGCCCGGGACTAGGAAGCAATCAGCCCCAGCATTTT. Protein product: CASSLMGPGLGSNQPQHF.